This T cell receptor beta chain was observed in a study of cytomegalovirus exposure and HLA in healthy donors. On the study more broadly: A previous analysis identified 100 million or so unique TCR beta sequences derived from around 200 million T cells. Study-wide points: A later look showed TCR association rates differing by HLA locus, highest for DRB1 and lowest for HLA-C. Presence/absence results assume similar sequencing depth per donor, which may not hold. 87-base-pair reads could not separate some V segments, including TRBV6-2 and TRBV6-3.

Details on this clone: What it recognizes is unknown.

Germline V gives CDR1 LNHDA, CDR2 SQIVND (reference sequence). V lost 3 bases and J 6 bases, leaving 11 bases between the germline ends. This CDR3 is built from 13 residues. In the PCR, 60 Vbeta and 13 Jbeta primers were used. Generated by immunoSEQ multiplex PCR, the TCRdb table keeps only in-frame clones and is missing some. The data show 100,000 or so clones, 75% to 90% seen once. The chain combines TRBV19 with TRBJ1-1, with a tentative D call TRBD1 (5 bases). The origin of this receptor is a man under 40 in good health and CMV-seronegative. The sample taken for sequencing was PBMCs. The CDR3 spells CASSIFGGPEAFF. The DNA of the CDR3 is TGTGCCAGTAGTATTTTCGGGGGACCTGAAGCTTTCTTT.